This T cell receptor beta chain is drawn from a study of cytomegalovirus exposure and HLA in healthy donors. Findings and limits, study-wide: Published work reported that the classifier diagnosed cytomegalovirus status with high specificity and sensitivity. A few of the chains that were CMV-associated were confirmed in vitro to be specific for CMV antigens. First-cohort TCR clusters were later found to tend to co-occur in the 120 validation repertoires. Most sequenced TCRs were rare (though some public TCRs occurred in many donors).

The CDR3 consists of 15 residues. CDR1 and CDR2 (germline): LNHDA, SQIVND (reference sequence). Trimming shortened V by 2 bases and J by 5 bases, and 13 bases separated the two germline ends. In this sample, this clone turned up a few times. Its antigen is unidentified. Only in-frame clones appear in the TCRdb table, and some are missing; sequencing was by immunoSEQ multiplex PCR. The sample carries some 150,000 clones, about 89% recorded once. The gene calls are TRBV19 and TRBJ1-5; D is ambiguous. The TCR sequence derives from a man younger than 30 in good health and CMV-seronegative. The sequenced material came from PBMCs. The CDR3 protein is CASSINQAGYQPQHF. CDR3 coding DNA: TGTGCCAGTAGTATAAATCAGGCTGGGTATCAGCCCCAGCATTTT.